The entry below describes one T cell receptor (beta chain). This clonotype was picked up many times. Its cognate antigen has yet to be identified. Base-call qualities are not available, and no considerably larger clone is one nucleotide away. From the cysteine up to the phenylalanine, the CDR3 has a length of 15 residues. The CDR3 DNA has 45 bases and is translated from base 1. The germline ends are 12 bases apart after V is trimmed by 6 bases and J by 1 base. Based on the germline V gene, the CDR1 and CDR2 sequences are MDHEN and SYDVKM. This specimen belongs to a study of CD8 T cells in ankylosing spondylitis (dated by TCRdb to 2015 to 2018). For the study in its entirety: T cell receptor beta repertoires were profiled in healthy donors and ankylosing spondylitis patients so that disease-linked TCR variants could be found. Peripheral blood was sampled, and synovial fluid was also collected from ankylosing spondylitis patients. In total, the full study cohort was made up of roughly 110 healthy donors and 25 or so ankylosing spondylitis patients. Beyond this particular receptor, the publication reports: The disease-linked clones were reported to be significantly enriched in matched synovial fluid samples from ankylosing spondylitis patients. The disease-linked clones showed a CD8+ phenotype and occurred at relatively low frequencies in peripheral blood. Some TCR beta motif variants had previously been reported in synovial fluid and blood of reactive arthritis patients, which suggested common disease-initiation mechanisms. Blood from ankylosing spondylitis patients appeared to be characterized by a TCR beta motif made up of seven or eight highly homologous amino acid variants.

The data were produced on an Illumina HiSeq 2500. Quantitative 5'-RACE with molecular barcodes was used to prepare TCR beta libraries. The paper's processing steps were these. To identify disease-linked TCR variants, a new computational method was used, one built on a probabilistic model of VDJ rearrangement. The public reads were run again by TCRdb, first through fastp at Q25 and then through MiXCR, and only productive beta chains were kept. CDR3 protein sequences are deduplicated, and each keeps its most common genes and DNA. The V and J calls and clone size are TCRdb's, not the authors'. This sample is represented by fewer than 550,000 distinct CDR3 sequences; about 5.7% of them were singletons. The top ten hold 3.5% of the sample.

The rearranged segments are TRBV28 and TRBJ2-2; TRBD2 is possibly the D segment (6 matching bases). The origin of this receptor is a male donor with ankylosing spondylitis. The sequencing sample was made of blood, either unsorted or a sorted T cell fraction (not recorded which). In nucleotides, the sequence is TGTGCCAGCAGCCAGGGACTCATGAACACCGGGGAGCTGTTTTTT. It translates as CASSQGLMNTGELFF.